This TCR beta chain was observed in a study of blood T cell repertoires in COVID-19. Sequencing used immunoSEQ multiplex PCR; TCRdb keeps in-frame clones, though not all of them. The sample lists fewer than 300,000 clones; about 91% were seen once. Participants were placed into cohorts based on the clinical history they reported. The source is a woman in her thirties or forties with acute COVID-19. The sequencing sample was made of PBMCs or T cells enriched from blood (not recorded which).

Here the CDR3 DNA reads TGTGCCAGCAGTTATGGGGGCCGTACTGAAGCTTTCTTT. The encoded protein is CASSYGGRTEAFF. This chain connects TRBV6-5 to TRBJ1-1; weak D call: TRBD1 (6 bases). The germline gives CDR1 MNHEY, CDR2 SVGAGI. With 3 bases removed from V and 5 bases from J, the gap between germline ends came to 10 bases. CDR3 length: 13 residues.